One and the same sample provided the 30 T cell receptor beta chains below, sequenced in a study of OX40 agonist ivuxolimab in advanced cancers. Repertoires were generated with immunoSEQ multiplex PCR, while TCRdb's copy carries only in-frame clones and drops some. The sample contains 65,000 to 95,000 clones, more than 70% of which appear only once. This sample comprised CD4+ or CD8+ T cells sorted from blood, obtained in a trial of the OX40 agonist ivuxolimab. All receptors derive from an adult with an advanced solid tumor such as melanoma, head and neck, liver or kidney cancer.

This chain connects TRBV5-6 to TRBJ2-7; 7 nucleotides match TRBD1. There are 15 residues in the CDR3. The germline V gene has CDR1 SGHDT and CDR2 YYEEEE. After removal of 4 bases from V and 2 bases from J, the junction contained 9 bases not matched to a gene. The CDR3 protein is CASSLLGQSTYEQYF. CDR3 DNA: TGTGCCAGCAGCCTTCTGGGACAGAGCACCTACGAGCAGTACTTC.

J is TRBJ2-7 and V is TRBV5-1, with no clear D. Trimming shortened V by 0 bases and J by 2 bases, and 9 bases separated the two germline ends. The CDR3 consists of 14 residues. Germline V gene sequence: CDR1 SGHRS, CDR2 YFSETQ. The CDR3 sequence: CASSLEDLAYEQYF. The CDR3, as DNA: TGCGCCAGCAGCTTGGAAGACCTAGCCTACGAGCAGTACTTC. Combining the CDR3 with reference TRBV5-1 and TRBJ2-7 gives the whole variable domain KAGVTQTPRYLIKTRGQQVTLSCSPISGHRSVSWYQQTPGQGLQFLFEYFSETQRNKGNFPGRFSGRQFSNSRSEMNVSTLELGDSALYLCASSLEDLAYEQYFGPGTRLTVT.

The chain joins TRBV6-5 to TRBJ1-2; D ambiguous. The CDR3 sequence is 13 residues long. The V and J ends lost 5 bases and 5 bases respectively, with 12 bases between them. Germline CDR1 is MNHEY and CDR2 is SVGAGI. This CDR3 is CASSESGSYGYTF. The DNA for the CDR3 is TGTGCCAGCAGTGAATCGGGCAGTTATGGCTACACCTTC.

This clone has more than one count but fewer than ten. CDR3 region: CASSAQSGNGYTF. DNA for the CDR3: TGTGCCAGCAGCGCTCAATCGGGGAATGGCTACACCTTC. The rearrangement uses TRBV2 and TRBJ1-2; D gene unclear. The CDR3 runs to 13 residues. Germline lookup yields CDR1 SNHLY and CDR2 FYNNEI. Trimming cost V 6 bases and J 6 bases, with 14 bases left between them.

The gene calls are TRBV7-2 and TRBJ2-1; 13 nucleotides align to TRBD2. Germline assignment: CDR1 SGHTA and CDR2 FQGNSA. This CDR3 spans 16 amino acids. V dropped 5 bases and J dropped 5; count of bases not matched to a gene: 6. As DNA, the CDR3 is TGTGCCAGCAGCCCGTGGACTAGCGGGGGCAACAATGAGCAGTTCTTC. Translation gives CASSPWTSGGNNEQFF.

The chain couples TRBV7-9 to TRBJ1-2, with no clear D. Germline assignment: CDR1 SEHNR and CDR2 FQNEAQ (reference sequence). The CDR3 extends over 15 amino acids. Trimming took 3 bases from V and 4 from J, leaving 15 bases between them. CDR3 residues: CASSFGLLSRYGYTF. CDR3 nucleotides: TGTGCCAGCAGCTTCGGGCTGCTATCCCGCTATGGCTACACCTTC.

The CDR3 is CASSIYKSRKTYGYTF. Written as DNA, the CDR3 is TGCGCCAGCAGTATTTATAAATCGCGAAAGACCTATGGCTACACCTTC. The gene calls are TRBV10-1 and TRBJ1-2; unclear D gene. V was shortened by 5 bases and J by 4 bases, with 20 bases between the two germline ends. The germline V gene encodes CDR1 WNHNN and CDR2 SYGVQD (reference sequence). This CDR3 contains 16 residues.

The chain joins TRBV5-6 to TRBJ2-3, with D possibly being TRBD2 (5 bases). This CDR3 has 14 residues. With 4 bases removed from V and 3 bases from J, the gap between germline ends came to 12 bases. Germline loops: CDR1 SGHDT, CDR2 YYEEEE. The CDR3 DNA follows: TGTGCCAGCAGCATACCAGCGGTGACAGATACGCAGTATTTT. As protein: CASSIPAVTDTQYF.

The genes are TRBV11-2 and TRBJ2-3; D gene ambiguous. This CDR3 region has 13 residues. V lost 4 bases and J lost 4, with 9 bases in between. CDR1 is SGHAT and CDR2 is FQNNGV in the germline V gene. This CDR3 is CASSSQRSDTQYF. In DNA, the CDR3 is TGTGCCAGCAGCTCGCAGAGGTCAGATACGCAGTATTTT.

This clone has ten or more counts. This sequence joins TRBV10-1 and TRBJ1-1; a possible D gene is TRBD1 (5 bases). In germline, CDR1 is WNHNN, CDR2 SYGVQD (reference sequence). V was clipped by 0 bases and J by 4 bases, with 12 bases between them. The CDR3 length is 15 residues. CDR3 in DNA: TGCGCCAGCAGTGAGTCGCCAGGGATGGGCACTGAAGCTTTCTTT. This codes for CASSESPGMGTEAFF.

The J gene is TRBJ1-5, the V gene TRBV7-2; no clear D. Germline CDR1 SGHTA, CDR2 FQGNSA. V was cut by 1 base and J by 11 bases, with 21 bases left in between. This CDR3 is built from 16 residues. In DNA form, the CDR3 reads TGTGCCAGCAGCTTAGTTAACGGAGTCCAAACGATGGCCCAGCATTTT. Translated: CASSLVNGVQTMAQHF.

The chain recombines TRBV5-6 with TRBJ2-7; 13 nucleotides line up with TRBD2. This CDR3 has 17 residues. The V gene's germline CDR1 is SGHDT and CDR2 YYEEEE. With 5 bases clipped from V and 1 base from J, the junction kept 9 bases outside the gene matches. The chain's CDR3 is CASSDGLAGDASYEQYF. In DNA form, the CDR3 reads TGTGCCAGCAGTGATGGACTAGCGGGAGATGCTTCCTACGAGCAGTACTTC.

The chain combines TRBV18 with TRBJ1-1, with D possibly matching TRBD1 (6 bases). CDR1 is KGHSH, CDR2 LQKENI, per germline. V shed 2 bases and J shed 4 bases, with 11 bases lying between them. The CDR3 is made up of 14 amino acids. Written as DNA, the CDR3 is TGTGCCAGCTCACCAAGGGGGGAGGGCACTGAAGCTTTCTTT. It codes for CASSPRGEGTEAFF.

This chain links TRBV19 with TRBJ2-7; D may be TRBD2 (5 bases). Germline values: CDR1 LNHDA, CDR2 SQIVND (reference sequence). Trimming cost V 2 bases and J 3 bases, with 26 bases left between them. The CDR3 covers 19 residues. The CDR3 sequence: CASSISPLDPRASIYEQYF. CDR3 coding DNA: TGTGCCAGTAGTATATCACCCTTGGATCCGCGGGCCTCCATCTACGAGCAGTACTTC.

The chain combines TRBV13 with TRBJ1-2, with 10 bases aligning to TRBD1. CDR3 size: 16 residues. V lost 3 bases and J lost 5; bases outside the gene matches: 9. Germline CDR1 reads PRHDT; CDR2 reads FYEKMQ (reference sequence). The CDR3 nucleotides read TGTGCCAGCAGCTTGGAGGCGGGACAGGGGACTTATGGCTACACCTTC. Its protein is CASSLEAGQGTYGYTF.

The gene calls are TRBV30 and TRBJ2-2, with D tentatively TRBD1 (6 bases). Germline CDR1 is GTSNPN and CDR2 is SVGIG (reference sequence). V was shortened by 2 bases and J by 3 bases, with 13 bases between the two germline ends. The CDR3 spans 15 residues. As DNA, the CDR3 is TGTGCCTGGAGTCGACAGGCGGCGGACACCGGGGAGCTGTTTTTT. Translation: CAWSRQAADTGELFF.

This chain connects TRBV5-5 to TRBJ1-2, with D tentatively TRBD1 (5 bases). The V end was cut by 2 bases, the J end by 3 bases, with 14 bases between. Per the germline V gene, CDR1 is SGHKS and CDR2 is YYEKEE (reference sequence). The CDR3 totals 15 residues. CDR3 amino acids: CASSLEGSLHYGYTF. The CDR3 region has the DNA TGTGCCAGCAGCTTAGAGGGGAGCCTACACTATGGCTACACCTTC. Combining the CDR3 with reference TRBV5-5 and TRBJ1-2 gives the whole variable domain DAGVTQSPTHLIKTRGQQVTLRCSPISGHKSVSWYQQVLGQGPQFIFQYYEKEERGRGNFPDRFSARQFPNYSSELNVNALLLGDSALYLCASSLEGSLHYGYTFGSGTRLTVV.

The chain carries TRBV9 and TRBJ2-3; 12 nucleotides align to TRBD2. CDR3 length equals 16 residues. The V gene's germline CDR1 is SGDLS and CDR2 YYNGEE. Losses at the gene ends were 3 bases for V and 5 bases for J; bases not matched to a gene: 7. As DNA, the CDR3 is TGTGCCAGCAGCGCCAGACTAGCGGGAGATTTAGATACGCAGTATTTT. This gives the protein CASSARLAGDLDTQYF.

The rearrangement uses TRBV4-2 and TRBJ1-1; D gene uncertain. The CDR3 extends over 15 amino acids. Germline CDR1 reads LGHNA; CDR2 reads YNFKEQ. Trimming stripped 1 base from V and 4 bases from J, with 13 bases between. The CDR3 DNA reads as TGTGCCAGCAGCCAAGTGGGAGTCCGGGGCACTGAAGCTTTCTTT. Protein sequence: CASSQVGVRGTEAFF.

The rearrangement uses TRBV11-2 and TRBJ2-5; D gene unclear. Germline CDR1 is SGHAT and CDR2 is FQNNGV. Trimming left V 3 bases short and J 1 base short, with 3 bases between. The CDR3 loop spans 12 amino acids. Here the CDR3 DNA reads TGTGCCAGCAGCTTTCCCCAAGAGACCCAGTACTTC. Its protein product is CASSFPQETQYF.

The chain uses TRBV27 and TRBJ2-1; a weak D match, TRBD1 (5 bases). Trimming removed 8 bases from V and 0 bases from J, with 14 bases in between. CDR3 size: 15 residues. Per germline, CDR1 MNHEY and CDR2 SMNVEV (reference sequence). The CDR3 is CASGSPQGSYNEQFF. CDR3 in DNA: TGTGCCAGCGGCAGTCCCCAGGGCTCCTACAATGAGCAGTTCTTC.

In its sample, this clone was seen once. This rearrangement joins TRBV10-3 to TRBJ2-1; D unresolved. The CDR3 is 10 residues long. Germline-derived CDR1 and CDR2 are ENHRY and SYGVKD. Trimming removed 6 bases at V and 5 bases at J, with 2 bases between. The CDR3 DNA reads TGTGCCATCAGGGACAATGAGCAGTTCTTC. Its protein product is CAIRDNEQFF.

The chain recombines TRBV7-9 with TRBJ2-7; D unclear. V lost 4 bases and J 0 bases, leaving 10 bases between the germline ends. Germline lookup yields CDR1 SEHNR and CDR2 FQNEAQ (reference sequence). The CDR3 runs to 14 residues. The DNA for the CDR3 is TGTGCCAGCAGCTACACTTCCTACTCCTACGAGCAGTACTTC. Protein: CASSYTSYSYEQYF.

The rearrangement uses TRBV27 and TRBJ2-2, with a possible D match to TRBD2 (6 bases). Germline loops: CDR1 MNHEY, CDR2 SMNVEV (reference sequence). This CDR3 spans 15 amino acids. Between the trimmed V and J ends, which lost 3 bases and 0 bases, there was a span of 8 bases. Here the CDR3 reads CASSLRGPNTGELFF. The CDR3 coding sequence is TGTGCCAGCAGTTTGCGGGGACCGAACACCGGGGAGCTGTTTTTT.

The chain links TRBV6-1 to TRBJ1-2; D may be TRBD1 (5 bases). The CDR3 spans 15 residues. Germline-derived CDR1 and CDR2 are MNHNS and SASEGT. V was shortened by 1 base and J by 0 bases, with 9 bases between the two germline ends. Here the CDR3 reads CASSEEVGANYGYTF. The CDR3 DNA reads as TGTGCCAGCAGTGAAGAGGTAGGGGCTAACTATGGCTACACCTTC.

The gene calls are TRBV7-6 and TRBJ1-4; TRBD1 agrees at 10 bases. Unmatched junction bases numbered 6, after V lost 5 bases and J lost 6 bases. CDR1 is SGHVS and CDR2 is FNYEAQ in the germline V gene. The CDR3 spans 15 residues. CDR3 amino acids: CASSLTGTGDEKLFF. The CDR3 DNA reads TGTGCCAGCAGCCTAACCGGGACAGGGGATGAAAAACTGTTTTTT.

This chain connects TRBV30 to TRBJ2-7; 7 bases match TRBD1. V shed 3 bases, J shed 6 bases, and the junction held 11 bases outside the gene matches. This CDR3 region has 14 residues. Germline CDR1 GTSNPN, CDR2 SVGIG (reference sequence). CDR3 DNA: TGTGCCTGGAGCCCAAAGACGAGGGGGCTCGAGCAGTACTTC. Residues: CAWSPKTRGLEQYF.

The V gene is TRBV7-2, the J gene TRBJ2-1, with D maybe TRBD1 (6 bases). This CDR3 comprises 15 residues. Germline lookup yields CDR1 SGHTA and CDR2 FQGNSA. Trimming removed 3 bases at V and 0 bases at J, with 9 bases between. Here the CDR3 reads CASSFTGSSYNEQFF. DNA of the CDR3: TGTGCCAGCAGCTTCACAGGGAGCTCCTACAATGAGCAGTTCTTC.

The chain joins TRBV30 to TRBJ1-3; the D is unclear. The germline V and J ends were trimmed by 1 base and 0 bases, with 7 bases remaining between them. The CDR3 length is 14 residues. CDR1 is GTSNPN and CDR2 is SVGIG in the germline V gene (reference sequence). The CDR3 bases are TGTGCCTGGAGTGGACGGAACTCTGGAAACACCATATATTTT. This gives the protein CAWSGRNSGNTIYF.

The V call is TRBV6-5, the J call TRBJ1-6, with 7 bases that match TRBD1. This CDR3 is built from 15 residues. V trimming: 7 bases; J trimming: 5 bases; junction bases outside the gene matches: 8. CDR1 and CDR2 (germline): MNHEY, SVGAGI. CDR3 nucleotide sequence: TGTGCCAGCAAGCCACCGGGACAGAATAATTCACCCCTCCACTTT. Translating gives CASKPPGQNNSPLHF.